This paragraph covers one T cell receptor (beta chain) sequence. The authors prepared UMI-labeled TRB cDNA libraries by 5' RACE. Reanalyzing the 5' RACE reads, TCRdb keeps one entry per CDR3 protein, without DNA. The sample data list over 70,000 distinct CDR3 sequences. CD45RO-CCR7+CD27+CD95- expression identified naive CD8+ T cells. This entry is derived from a study of CXCR3-negative and CXCR3-positive naive CD8 T cells. This CDR3 comprises 14 residues. The germline V gene encodes CDR1 SGHDN and CDR2 FVKESK. This receptor was identified in a human donor in good health. Some clones in this sample may be carry-over from other donors' samples. The V call is TRBV14, the J call TRBJ2-2; TCRdb indicates TRBD1, and absent DNA this call remains unverified. Sequenced material: naive CXCR3- CD8+ T cells from blood. Subset here: CD45RO-CCR7+CD27+CD95- naive CD8+ T cells lacking CXCR3 (TNR3-). CDR3: CASSLLLGAGELFF.